This passage covers 17 T cell receptor beta chains from one sample sequenced in a study of cytomegalovirus exposure and HLA in healthy donors (dated 2017 in TCRdb). Library method: the immunoSEQ multiplex PCR assay. A mixture of 60 forward primers for TCR Vbeta segments and 13 reverse primers for TCR Jbeta segments was used in the multiplex PCR. This immuneACCESS table, as held by TCRdb, lists in-frame sequences with V and J called but not all clones. Of the missing ones, under half trace to an unresolved V gene in checked studies; the others have no known cause. The sample table contains some 110,000 clones; only one count was recorded for 65% to 80% of them. The top ten clonotypes cover around 13% of the sample. Sequenced sample: PBMCs. The receptors were gathered from a woman between 40 and 55 years old in good health and CMV-seropositive.

The V call is TRBV9, the J call TRBJ2-7; 16 bases match TRBD2. Germline V gene data show CDR1 as SGDLS and CDR2 as YYNGEE. CDR3 length: 17 residues. V shed 4 bases, J shed 0 bases, and the junction held 4 bases outside the gene matches. CDR3 sequence reads: CASSSGLAGGSSYEQYF. The CDR3 region has the DNA TGTGCCAGCAGCTCGGGACTAGCGGGAGGGAGCTCCTACGAGCAGTACTTC. Full variable domain (remainder filled in from reference TRBV9 and TRBJ2-7): DSGVTQTPKHLITATGQRVTLRCSPRSGDLSVYWYQQSLDQGLQFLIQYYNGEERAKGNILERFSAQQFPDLHSELNLSSLELGDSALYFCASSSGLAGGSSYEQYFGPGTRLTVT.

In regard to this clone: This CDR3 fails to terminate in the conserved phenylalanine or tryptophan, so it likely reflects a read error. J is TRBJ2-7 and V is TRBV7-6, with 13 bases that match TRBD2. The CDR3 runs to 15 residues. Germline lookup yields CDR1 SGHVS and CDR2 FNYEAQ. V dropped 4 bases and J dropped 2; count of bases not matched to a gene: 2. CDR3 protein: CASSSGLAGAYEQYL. The CDR3 nucleotides read TGTGCCAGCAGCTCCGGACTAGCGGGAGCCTACGAGCAGTACCTC.

The chain joins TRBV18 to TRBJ2-4; TRBD2 agrees at 10 bases. Germline assignment: CDR1 KGHSH and CDR2 LQKENI. This CDR3 has 14 amino acids. V lost 3 bases, J lost 8 bases, and 4 bases stayed unmatched. The CDR3 region is CASSPFLAGDIQYF. In nucleotides, the CDR3 is TGTGCCAGCTCACCGTTCCTAGCGGGGGACATTCAGTACTTC.

The chain recombines TRBV28 with TRBJ2-7, with 12 positions matching TRBD2. Unmatched junction bases numbered 8, after V lost 5 bases and J lost 3 bases. CDR3 length: 16 amino acids. CDR1 is MDHEN, CDR2 SYDVKM, per germline. This CDR3 is CASSPRLAGVFYEQYF. Written as DNA, the CDR3 is TGTGCCAGCAGTCCCCGACTAGCGGGAGTTTTCTACGAGCAGTACTTC.

The J gene is TRBJ2-1, the V gene TRBV27; 11 bases are a match to TRBD2. V was clipped by 11 bases and J by 4 bases; unmatched bases: 7. The CDR3 has 14 residues. Looked up from germline, CDR1 is MNHEY and CDR2 is SMNVEV (reference sequence). CDR3: CASRGLAVYNEQFF. For the CDR3, the DNA is TGTGCCTCCCGGGGACTAGCGGTGTACAATGAGCAGTTCTTC.

V is TRBV4-2 and J is TRBJ2-5; 9 bases are shared with TRBD2. The DNA end favors TRBJ2-7, so the J call may be wrong. The length of the CDR3 is 17 residues. Germline V gene sequence: CDR1 LGHNA, CDR2 YNFKEQ. Here the CDR3 reads CASSQGELAGTPYEQYF. DNA for the CDR3: TGTGCCAGCAGCCAAGGGGAGCTAGCGGGAACGCCCTACGAGCAGTACTTC.

V usage is TRBV2 and J usage is TRBJ2-3, with D maybe TRBD1 (5 bases). The CDR3 loop spans 13 amino acids. V lost 6 bases and J lost 5, with 12 bases in between. The germline V gene encodes CDR1 SNHLY and CDR2 FYNNEI. The CDR3 spells CASRGLYQDTQYF. The CDR3, as DNA: TGTGCCAGCAGGGGGCTTTACCAAGATACGCAGTATTTT.

CDR3 sequence (DNA): TGTGCCAGCACTCCCCGGGAGAGCCAAGAGACCCAGTACTTC. Residues: CASTPRESQETQYF. The rearrangement links TRBV7-8 to TRBJ2-5; the D gene is possibly TRBD2 (6 bases). Germline CDR1 is SGHVS and CDR2 is FQNEAQ. V lost 7 bases and J 1 base, leaving 13 bases between the germline ends. CDR3 length equals 14 residues. The full variable domain, its missing parts supplied by reference TRBV7-8 and TRBJ2-5, is GAGVSQSPRYKVAKRGQDVALRCDPISGHVSLFWYQQALGQGPEFLTYFQNEAQLDKSGLPSDRFFAERPEGSVSTLKIQRTQQEDSAVYLCASTPRESQETQYFGPGTRLLVL.

This clone was seen more than once but under ten times. The gene calls are TRBV7-9 and TRBJ1-1; D ambiguous. The CDR3 covers 13 residues. Trimming left V 2 bases short and J 1 base short, with 5 bases between. From germline, CDR1 is SEHNR and CDR2 FQNEAQ (reference sequence). CDR3 in DNA: TGTGCCAGCAGCTTACAACAGAACACTGAAGCTTTCTTT. Its protein is CASSLQQNTEAFF.

V gene TRBV9 combines with J gene TRBJ2-5, with a possible D match to TRBD1 (8 bases). Germline-derived CDR1 and CDR2 are SGDLS and YYNGEE. The CDR3 totals 17 residues. The V end lost 0 bases, the J end lost 1 base, and 16 bases lay between the germline ends. The CDR3 reads CASSVGGRDRIQETQYF. CDR3 bases: TGTGCCAGCAGCGTAGGAGGGAGGGACAGGATCCAAGAGACCCAGTACTTC.

The gene calls are TRBV28 and TRBJ1-6, with TRBD1 matching 7 bases. Germline CDR1 reads MDHEN; CDR2 reads SYDVKM. V dropped 5 bases and J dropped 7; count of bases not matched to a gene: 8. The CDR3 runs 15 residues. The DNA of the CDR3 is TGTGCCAGCAGTCCCACGGACAGGAGGAATTCACCCCTCCACTTT. This gives the protein CASSPTDRRNSPLHF.

The J gene is TRBJ2-5, the V gene TRBV25-1; D might be TRBD2 (5 bases). Trimming stripped 3 bases from V and 5 bases from J, with 13 bases between. The CDR3 spans 14 residues. Germline V CDR1 and CDR2: MGHDK, SYGVNS. CDR3 bases: TGTGCCAGCAGTGAGGGGAGCGTACGCGAGACCCAGTACTTC. It is translated as CASSEGSVRETQYF.

The chain uses TRBV4-2 and TRBJ2-1; 10 bases line up with TRBD2. Germline V gene lookup returns CDR1 LGHNA and CDR2 YNFKEQ. V was pared by 4 bases and J by 9 bases, with 9 bases of the junction left unmatched. This CDR3 contains 15 residues. CDR3 sequence reads: CASSLGAGGGSEQFF. Written as DNA, the CDR3 is TGTGCCAGCAGCCTAGGAGCGGGAGGGGGAAGTGAGCAGTTCTTC.

This sequence joins TRBV7-9 and TRBJ1-3; D unresolved. Trimming shortened V by 5 bases and J by 4 bases, and 21 bases separated the two germline ends. In germline, CDR1 is SEHNR, CDR2 FQNEAQ (reference sequence). This CDR3 has 17 residues. Here the CDR3 DNA reads TGTGCCAGCAGCGACTACAACTTAGGGCCAAGAGGAAACACCATATATTTT. As protein: CASSDYNLGPRGNTIYF.

The chain couples TRBV7-9 to TRBJ1-2; 10 nucleotides agree with TRBD1. There are 14 residues in the CDR3. The V gene end was trimmed by 5 bases and the J gene end by 5 bases; junction bases not matched to a gene: 5. Germline CDR1 SEHNR, CDR2 FQNEAQ (reference sequence). CDR3 bases: TGTGCCAGCAGCCGGGACAGGGGATTATATGGCTACACCTTC. It specifies CASSRDRGLYGYTF.

The chain joins TRBV6-1 to TRBJ1-1; D might be TRBD1 (6 bases). The CDR3 contains 13 residues. Trimming pared 8 bases from V and 1 base from J, leaving 11 bases between. CDR1 is MNHNS, CDR2 SASEGT, per germline. The CDR3 sequence: CASSSQGNTEAFF. CDR3 in DNA: TGTGCCAGCTCTTCACAGGGGAACACTGAAGCTTTCTTT.

The rearrangement links TRBV7-3 to TRBJ2-6; 8 bases fit TRBD1. The CDR3 covers 17 residues. The V gene end was trimmed by 3 bases and the J gene end by 2 bases; junction bases not matched to a gene: 6. Germline V gene data show CDR1 as SGHTA and CDR2 as FQGTGA. In nucleotides, the CDR3 is TGTGCCAGCAGCTTGGGACAGGCTTTTCCTGGGGCCAACGTCCTGACTTTC. It encodes CASSLGQAFPGANVLTF.